This T cell receptor beta chain was documented in a study of T cell responses to AZD1222 COVID-19 vaccine. Study findings and constraints: Of the AZD1222 recipients, only 5 to 7 were seropositive at baseline.

As concerns this clone: Its antigen is as yet unknown.

Generated by immunoSEQ multiplex PCR, the TCRdb table keeps only in-frame clones and is missing some. Of 130,000 or so clones in the sample, approximately 91% are singletons; the top ten hold 4.5% to 7%. Sequences were derived from peripheral blood, sampled 28 days after the second AZD1222 dose. The origin of this receptor is an adult who received the AZD1222 COVID-19 vaccine.

The CDR3 DNA is TGTGCCAGCAGCCCCTACCCCCTACTAGCGGGGAACAATGAGCAGTTCTTC. It translates to CASSPYPLLAGNNEQFF. This chain links TRBV28 with TRBJ2-1, with 10 positions matching TRBD2. With 6 bases clipped from V and 5 bases from J, the junction kept 13 bases outside the gene matches. CDR3 length: 17 residues. CDR1 and CDR2 from the germline V gene are MDHEN and SYDVKM.